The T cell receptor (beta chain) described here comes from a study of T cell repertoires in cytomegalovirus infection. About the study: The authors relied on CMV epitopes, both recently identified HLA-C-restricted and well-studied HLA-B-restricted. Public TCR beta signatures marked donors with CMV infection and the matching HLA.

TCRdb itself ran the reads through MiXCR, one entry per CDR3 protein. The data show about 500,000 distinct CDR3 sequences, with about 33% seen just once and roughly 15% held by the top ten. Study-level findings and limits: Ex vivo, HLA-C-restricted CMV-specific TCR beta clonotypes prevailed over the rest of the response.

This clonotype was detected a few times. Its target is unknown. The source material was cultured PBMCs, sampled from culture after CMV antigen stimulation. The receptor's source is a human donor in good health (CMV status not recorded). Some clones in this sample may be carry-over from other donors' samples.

CDR3 protein: CASSLNRGGEQYF. CDR3 sequence (DNA): TGTGCCAGCAGCTTAAACAGGGGGGGCGAGCAGTACTTC. This chain links TRBV7-2 with TRBJ2-7, with D possibly matching TRBD1 (8 bases). Trimming took off 2 bases at V and 6 bases at J, with 11 bases between the two ends. The V gene's germline CDR1 is SGHTA and CDR2 FQGNSA. The CDR3 contains 13 residues. Complete variable domain (other parts from reference TRBV7-2 and TRBJ2-7): GAGVSQSPSNKVTEKGKDVELRCDPISGHTALYWYRQSLGQGLEFLIYFQGNSAPDKSGLPSDRFSAERTGGSVSTLTIQRTQQEDSAVYLCASSLNRGGEQYFGPGTRLTVT.